Listed below are T cell receptor beta chains from one sample, sequenced in a study of blood T cell repertoires in COVID-19. The assay was immunoSEQ multiplex PCR, and TCRdb's table has in-frame clones only and misses some. The profile shows about 120,000 clones, about nine tenths of them singletons. The sample was peripheral blood. Source of these receptors: a man aged 35 to 55 with acute or convalescent COVID-19. Each CDR3 is given with its conserved first and last residue. The order of the fields is clone size, D gene, V gene, J gene, CDR3 DNA, CDR3 protein. A D gene is named only where the DNA matches it firmly. For some rows the clone size is stated as once, few or many, or as a class when expanded; others skip it.

clone size: NA; D gene: TRBD1; V gene: TRBV19; J gene: TRBJ2-1; CDR3 DNA: TGTGCCAGCCGAGACCGGGACAGATACAATGAGCAGTTCTTC; CDR3 protein: CASRDRDRYNEQFF
clone size: NA; D gene: NA; V gene: TRBV9; J gene: TRBJ2-5; CDR3 DNA: TGTGCCAGCAGCCCGTACACCGGGACTCTCCAAGAGACCCAGTACTTC; CDR3 protein: CASSPYTGTLQETQYF
clone size: NA; D gene: TRBD1; V gene: TRBV10-3; J gene: TRBJ1-5; CDR3 DNA: TGTGCCATCAGTGAGTCTCCGGGACAGGGCCATCAGCCCCAGCATTTT; CDR3 protein: CAISESPGQGHQPQHF
clone size: few; D gene: NA; V gene: TRBV4-3; J gene: TRBJ1-1; CDR3 DNA: TGCGCCAGCAGCCAAATGGTCGGGGTAAGAACTGAAGCTTTCTTT; CDR3 protein: CASSQMVGVRTEAFF
clone size: NA; D gene: TRBD1; V gene: TRBV9; J gene: TRBJ2-2; CDR3 DNA: TGTGCCAGCAGCGCCCGACAGGGCAACGGGGAGCTGTTTTTT; CDR3 protein: CASSARQGNGELFF
clone size: NA; D gene: TRBD2; V gene: TRBV6-5; J gene: TRBJ2-7; CDR3 DNA: TGTGCCAGCAAGTTAGCGGGAGCGGGGGAGCAGTACTTC; CDR3 protein: CASKLAGAGEQYF
clone size: NA; D gene: TRBD2; V gene: TRBV6-5; J gene: TRBJ2-5; CDR3 DNA: TGTGCCAGCAGTTTCGGGACTAGCGGGGCCAGGGAGACCCAGTACTTC; CDR3 protein: CASSFGTSGARETQYF
clone size: NA; D gene: NA; V gene: TRBV6-6; J gene: TRBJ1-6; CDR3 DNA: TGTGCCAGCAGTTACCGGGGTAAGGATTCACCCCTCCACTTT; CDR3 protein: CASSYRGKDSPLHF
clone size: NA; D gene: TRBD2; V gene: TRBV11-2; J gene: TRBJ2-5; CDR3 DNA: TGTGCCAGCAGCTTAGGGGGTCCGGGACTAGCGTTCCAAGAGACCCAGTACTTC; CDR3 protein: CASSLGGPGLAFQETQYF
clone size: NA; D gene: NA; V gene: TRBV7-2; J gene: TRBJ1-1; CDR3 DNA: TGTGCCAGCAGCTTAGCATCGGCAGGATACACTGAAGCTTTCTTT; CDR3 protein: CASSLASAGYTEAFF
clone size: once; D gene: TRBD1; V gene: TRBV5-5; J gene: TRBJ1-4; CDR3 DNA: TGTGCCAGCAGCTTGATTCAGGGGGGAACTAATGAAAAACTGTTTTTT; CDR3 protein: CASSLIQGGTNEKLFF
clone size: NA; D gene: NA; V gene: TRBV7-3; J gene: TRBJ2-1; CDR3 DNA: TGTGCCAGCACCTATGGGGGGGCATATGAGCAGTTCTTC; CDR3 protein: CASTYGGAYEQFF
clone size: NA; D gene: TRBD1; V gene: TRBV6-5; J gene: TRBJ1-1; CDR3 DNA: TGTGCCAGCAGTTACTCATCGACAGGGGGCACTGAAGCTTTCTTT; CDR3 protein: CASSYSSTGGTEAFF
clone size: NA; D gene: TRBD1; V gene: TRBV5-6; J gene: TRBJ1-2; CDR3 DNA: TGTGCCAGCAGCTCAAGGACAGGGGACTACACCTTC; CDR3 protein: CASSSRTGDYTF
clone size: NA; D gene: NA; V gene: TRBV10-2; J gene: TRBJ1-3; CDR3 DNA: TGCGCCAGCAGTGATTCCGCAGTTGGGCTCTCTGGAAACACCATATATTTT; CDR3 protein: CASSDSAVGLSGNTIYF
clone size: NA; D gene: NA; V gene: TRBV2; J gene: TRBJ1-3; CDR3 DNA: TGTGCCAGCAGCGTGACAGGAGTCGTCTCTGGAAACACCATATATTTT; CDR3 protein: CASSVTGVVSGNTIYF
clone size: NA; D gene: NA; V gene: TRBV19; J gene: TRBJ1-2; CDR3 DNA: TGTGCCAGTTCGTCCGACGGAGCTAACTATGGCTACACCTTC; CDR3 protein: CASSSDGANYGYTF
clone size: NA; D gene: NA; V gene: TRBV6-5; J gene: TRBJ1-2; CDR3 DNA: TGTGCCAGCAGACGTGGAGAGCCCTATGGCTACACCTTC; CDR3 protein: CASRRGEPYGYTF
clone size: NA; D gene: NA; V gene: TRBV7-2; J gene: TRBJ1-5; CDR3 DNA: TGTGCCAGCAGCCCCCCGGGAGCTCAGCCCCAGCATTTT; CDR3 protein: CASSPPGAQPQHF
clone size: once; D gene: TRBD1; V gene: TRBV2; J gene: TRBJ1-4; CDR3 DNA: TGTGCCAGCAGGCGGGACAGGGGTGCTAATGAAAAACTGTTTTTT; CDR3 protein: CASRRDRGANEKLFF
clone size: few; D gene: NA; V gene: TRBV18; J gene: TRBJ1-1; CDR3 DNA: TGTGCCACCCGAGGACAGCCGAACACTGAAGCTTTCTTT; CDR3 protein: CATRGQPNTEAFF
clone size: NA; D gene: TRBD2; V gene: TRBV7-3; J gene: TRBJ2-1; CDR3 DNA: TGTGCCAGCAGCTTACTCGCGACTAGCGGCAACAATGAGCAGTTCTTC; CDR3 protein: CASSLLATSGNNEQFF
clone size: NA; D gene: TRBD1; V gene: TRBV5-1; J gene: TRBJ1-1; CDR3 DNA: TGCGCCAGCAGCTTGGGGACAGGTGACACTGAAGCTTTCTTT; CDR3 protein: CASSLGTGDTEAFF
clone size: NA; D gene: NA; V gene: TRBV5-4; J gene: TRBJ2-2; CDR3 DNA: TGTGCCAGCAGCTTGGGCGGAGCGAACACCGGGGAGCTGTTTTTT; CDR3 protein: CASSLGGANTGELFF
clone size: NA; D gene: NA; V gene: TRBV19; J gene: TRBJ1-6; CDR3 DNA: TGTGCCAGTAGTATGGGGGGGAGCAGCTCCTATAATTCACCCCTCCACTTT; CDR3 protein: CASSMGGSSSYNSPLHF
clone size: few; D gene: TRBD1; V gene: TRBV5-1; J gene: TRBJ2-7; CDR3 DNA: TGCGCCAGCGGGACAGGGGTCTCCTACGAGCAGTACTTC; CDR3 protein: CASGTGVSYEQYF
clone size: NA; D gene: TRBD1; V gene: TRBV14; J gene: TRBJ1-2; CDR3 DNA: TGTGCCAGCAGCCATCCTGACAGGGGGATATATGGCTACACCTTC; CDR3 protein: CASSHPDRGIYGYTF
clone size: NA; D gene: NA; V gene: TRBV9; J gene: TRBJ1-5; CDR3 DNA: TGTGCCAGCAGCGTAACTGACAGGATCGGCCAGCCCCAGCATTTT; CDR3 protein: CASSVTDRIGQPQHF
clone size: NA; D gene: TRBD1; V gene: TRBV5-6; J gene: TRBJ2-5; CDR3 DNA: TGTGCCAGCAGCTTAGGACAGGAGGATTGGGAGACCCAGTACTTC; CDR3 protein: CASSLGQEDWETQYF